This TCR beta chain is from a study of cytomegalovirus exposure and HLA in healthy donors. Of note for this clone: Its antigen is not known.

The CDR3 runs to 14 residues. The V end lost 6 bases, the J end lost 1 base, and 13 bases lay between the germline ends. From germline, CDR1 is MNHEY and CDR2 SMNVEV (reference sequence). General study findings and limits: Researchers catalogued about 150 TCR beta chains as cytomegalovirus-associated. Common viral pathogens seemed to be connected with several of the most significant clusters, according to a later analysis. In the analysis, some V segments, TRBV6-2 and TRBV6-3 included, were excluded as indistinguishable.

The PCR employed 60 Vbeta primers together with 13 Jbeta primers. Assay used: immunoSEQ multiplex PCR; TCRdb lists only in-frame clones, some missing. The profile shows 110,000 to 150,000 clones, roughly four fifths of them singletons. The genes are TRBV27 and TRBJ2-7; D ambiguous. The sample comprised PBMCs. This TCR was recovered from a man younger than 30 in good health and CMV-seropositive. Here the CDR3 reads CASRRAPASYEQYF. DNA for the CDR3: TGTGCCAGCAGGAGAGCGCCTGCATCCTACGAGCAGTACTTC.